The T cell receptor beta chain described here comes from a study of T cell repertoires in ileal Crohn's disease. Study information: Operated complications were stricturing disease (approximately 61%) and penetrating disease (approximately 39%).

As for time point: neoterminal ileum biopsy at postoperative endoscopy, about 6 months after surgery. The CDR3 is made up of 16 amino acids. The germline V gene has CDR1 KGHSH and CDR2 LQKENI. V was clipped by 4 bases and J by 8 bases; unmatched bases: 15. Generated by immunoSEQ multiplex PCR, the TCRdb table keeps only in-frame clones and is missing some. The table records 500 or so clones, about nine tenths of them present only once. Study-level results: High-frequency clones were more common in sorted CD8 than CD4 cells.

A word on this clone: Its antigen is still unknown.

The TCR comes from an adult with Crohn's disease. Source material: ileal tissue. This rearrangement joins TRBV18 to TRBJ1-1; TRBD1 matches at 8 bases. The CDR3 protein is CASSQSWDRHTSEAFF. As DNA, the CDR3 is TGTGCCAGCTCACAAAGTTGGGACAGGCACACGAGCGAAGCTTTCTTT.